Below are 21 T cell receptor beta chains sequenced from a single sample in a study of shared clonotypes between healthy human individuals. Clones were read by immunoSEQ multiplex PCR, and TCRdb kept only the in-frame ones, dropping some. The table lists around 1.9 million clones, 93% of them singletons. Cells designated naive CD8 were CD45RO-negative and were positively selected for CCR7, with terminally differentiated effector memory CD45RA+ cells excluded. Sequencing used naive CD8+ T cells from PBMCs. These receptors were taken from a man younger than 35 in good health. Some clones in this sample may be carry-over from other donors' samples.

In nucleotides, the CDR3 is TGTGCCAGCAGATCGACCCGGACAGCCTTAAGCAATCAGCCCCAGCATTTT. Protein product: CASRSTRTALSNQPQHF. This chain connects TRBV27 to TRBJ1-5; maybe TRBD1 (6 bases). Trimming took 6 bases from V and 1 from J, leaving 19 bases between them. The CDR3 is 17 residues long. Germline V lookup: CDR1 MNHEY, CDR2 SMNVEV (reference sequence).

The rearrangement uses TRBV5-1 and TRBJ2-7; 10 positions agree with TRBD2. CDR1 and CDR2 from the germline V gene are SGHRS and YFSETQ. The CDR3 covers 16 residues. J was trimmed by 2 bases and V by 0 bases; bases with no gene match: 5. The CDR3 DNA reads TGCGCCAGCAGCTTGGCCGGACTAGCGGACACCTACGAGCAGTACTTC. It translates to CASSLAGLADTYEQYF.

V gene TRBV7-8 combines with J gene TRBJ2-2; TRBD2 matches 14 bases. This CDR3 is built from 18 residues. Per germline, CDR1 SGHVS and CDR2 FQNEAQ. V lost 7 bases and J lost 6; bases outside the gene matches: 13. CDR3 protein: CASTEGTSGSLIAGELFF. Here the CDR3 DNA reads TGTGCCAGCACCGAAGGGACTAGCGGGAGTCTCATAGCCGGGGAGCTGTTTTTT.

V usage is TRBV7-2 and J usage is TRBJ2-1; D not certain. The germline V and J ends were trimmed by 3 bases and 3 bases, with 18 bases remaining between them. Germline V gene lookup returns CDR1 SGHTA and CDR2 FQGNSA. The length of the CDR3 is 17 residues. CDR3 sequence: CASSLVTLRSFYNEQFF. The DNA of the CDR3 is TGTGCCAGCAGCTTGGTTACGCTCAGGTCGTTCTACAATGAGCAGTTCTTC.

The CDR3, as DNA: TGTGCCAGCAGCCAAAACCGGGACAGGGTCGACACTGAAGCTTTCTTT. Protein product: CASSQNRDRVDTEAFF. The rearrangement joins TRBV9 to TRBJ1-1; 9 nucleotides match TRBD1. J lost 3 bases, V lost 4 bases, and 10 bases had no gene match. CDR1 is SGDLS, CDR2 YYNGEE, per germline. This CDR3 comprises 16 residues.

The V call is TRBV27, the J call TRBJ1-1; D might be TRBD1 (5 bases). The CDR3 extends over 15 amino acids. V was pared by 7 bases and J by 4 bases, with 19 bases between. Germline V CDR1 and CDR2: MNHEY, SMNVEV (reference sequence). The CDR3 loop is CASIPQGMYTTEAFF. The CDR3 DNA follows: TGTGCCAGCATACCTCAGGGAATGTATACCACTGAAGCTTTCTTT.

The V gene is TRBV27, the J gene TRBJ1-4; no clear D. The CDR3 totals 16 residues. Germline CDR1 MNHEY, CDR2 SMNVEV (reference sequence). Deletions cut 7 bases from V and 1 base from J, with 16 bases between. The CDR3 region has the DNA TGTGCCAGCACCCCAAACCATCGATTAACTAATGAAAAACTGTTTTTT. Residues: CASTPNHRLTNEKLFF.

The V gene is TRBV7-2, the J gene TRBJ2-5; tentative D call: TRBD2 (6 bases). V lost 3 bases and J 7 bases, leaving 12 bases between the germline ends. CDR3 length: 13 residues. CDR1 is SGHTA, CDR2 FQGNSA, per germline. CDR3 bases: TGTGCCAGCAGCTTCGGGGGATTAGGGACCCAGTACTTC. Residues: CASSFGGLGTQYF.

This chain links TRBV28 with TRBJ2-3, with a possible D match to TRBD2 (5 bases). CDR3 length equals 17 residues. CDR1 and CDR2 (germline): MDHEN, SYDVKM. V lost 2 bases and J lost 0, with 15 bases in between. The CDR3: CASSLAYEGRSTDTQYF. The CDR3 region has the DNA TGTGCCAGCAGTTTAGCCTACGAGGGCCGAAGCACAGATACGCAGTATTTT.

This chain joins TRBV9 and TRBJ2-4, with TRBD2 matching over 8 bases. The CDR3 is 19 residues long. Germline V lookup: CDR1 SGDLS, CDR2 YYNGEE. V shed 0 bases, J shed 0 bases, and the junction held 11 bases outside the gene matches. The CDR3 DNA is TGTGCCAGCAGCGTAGATGGTAGCGGGACATCCTTAGCCAAAAACATTCAGTACTTC. This codes for CASSVDGSGTSLAKNIQYF.

J is TRBJ2-1 and V is TRBV4-1, with D unresolved. Germline V CDR1 and CDR2: MGHRA, YSYEKL. V was trimmed by 0 bases and J by 3 bases, leaving 12 bases between them. CDR3 length: 16 residues. This CDR3 is CASSQDFQALYNEQFF. The DNA of the CDR3 is TGCGCCAGCAGCCAAGATTTCCAGGCACTCTACAATGAGCAGTTCTTC.

The genes are TRBV9 and TRBJ2-3, with 8 positions matching TRBD2. Germline trimming cut 4 bases from V and 10 bases from J; bases unmatched to any gene: 14. This CDR3 region has 15 residues. Germline V gene sequence: CDR1 SGDLS, CDR2 YYNGEE. CDR3 in amino acids: CASSFSRGSGNPQYF. CDR3 nucleotide sequence: TGTGCCAGCAGCTTCTCCAGAGGTAGCGGGAATCCGCAGTATTTT.

The DNA for the CDR3 is TGTGCCAGCAGTTTCCAAGGGGAACTAGCGGGAGCGAACTACGAGCAGTACTTC. Encoded protein: CASSFQGELAGANYEQYF. The rearrangement links TRBV27 to TRBJ2-7, with TRBD2 identical over 11 bases. The germline CDR1 and CDR2 sequences are MNHEY and SMNVEV (reference sequence). V shed 3 bases, J shed 3 bases, and the junction held 13 bases outside the gene matches. The CDR3 is 18 amino acids.

The J gene is TRBJ2-3, the V gene TRBV4-1; D not certain. The CDR3 spans 15 residues. Trimming cost V 4 bases and J 3 bases, with 14 bases left between them. Germline CDR1 MGHRA, CDR2 YSYEKL. CDR3: CASSPAGVLTDTQYF. The CDR3 bases are TGCGCCAGCAGCCCCGCTGGGGTATTGACAGATACGCAGTATTTT.

The V gene is TRBV6-1, the J gene TRBJ2-1; 7 bases are shared with TRBD1. CDR3 length: 15 residues. The V gene end was trimmed by 4 bases and the J gene end by 4 bases; junction bases not matched to a gene: 7. In germline, CDR1 is MNHNS, CDR2 SASEGT. CDR3 protein: CASSATGFPYNEQFF. The CDR3 DNA reads as TGTGCCAGCAGTGCGACAGGGTTTCCGTACAATGAGCAGTTCTTC.

V gene TRBV19 combines with J gene TRBJ1-1, with 8 bases that match TRBD1. The CDR3 totals 16 residues. J lost 4 bases, V lost 2 bases, and 9 bases had no gene match. Per germline, CDR1 LNHDA and CDR2 SQIVND (reference sequence). CDR3 in amino acids: CASSIRVGRGLTEAFF. The CDR3 region has the DNA TGTGCCAGTAGTATAAGGGTTGGCAGGGGGCTCACTGAAGCTTTCTTT.

CDR3 residues: CASSQDWQGRREQYF. Here the CDR3 DNA reads TGTGCCAGCAGCCAAGATTGGCAGGGGAGGAGGGAGCAGTACTTC. The gene calls are TRBV14 and TRBJ2-7; D might be TRBD1 or TRBD2, each matching 6 bases. Germline values: CDR1 SGHDN, CDR2 FVKESK. This CDR3 region has 15 residues. The V end lost 0 bases, the J end lost 7 bases, and 16 bases lay between the germline ends.

This chain uses TRBV5-1 with TRBJ1-2; D unresolved. Trimming shortened V by 0 bases and J by 7 bases, and 7 bases separated the two germline ends. This CDR3 is built from 12 residues. CDR1 is SGHRS and CDR2 is YFSETQ in the germline V gene. As DNA, the CDR3 is TGCGCCAGCAGCTTGGACGAGGGTGGCTACACCTTC. This encodes CASSLDEGGYTF.

The chain links TRBV6-1 to TRBJ1-5, with D unclear. Germline lookup yields CDR1 MNHNS and CDR2 SASEGT. The CDR3 spans 13 residues. The germline V and J ends were trimmed by 2 bases and 6 bases, with 8 bases remaining between them. CDR3 sequence: CASSEWSGQPQHF. The CDR3 bases are TGTGCCAGCAGTGAATGGTCCGGTCAGCCCCAGCATTTT.

The chain recombines TRBV6-4 with TRBJ2-2; 10 bases agree with TRBD1. CDR3 length equals 16 residues. Germline V gene data show CDR1 as MRHNA and CDR2 as SNTAGT. V was clipped by 6 bases and J by 2 bases; unmatched bases: 6. The CDR3 sequence: CASRDRGPTNTGELFF. The CDR3, as DNA: TGTGCCAGCAGAGACAGGGGGCCGACTAACACCGGGGAGCTGTTTTTT.

The chain recombines TRBV7-9 with TRBJ2-5; D not certain. The CDR3 is 13 residues long. Germline V CDR1 and CDR2: SEHNR, FQNEAQ (reference sequence). Deletions cut 6 bases from V and 2 bases from J, with 10 bases between. Here the CDR3 reads CASRPPWQETQYF. DNA for the CDR3: TGTGCCAGCAGGCCTCCTTGGCAAGAGACCCAGTACTTC. Supplemented by reference TRBV7-9 and TRBJ2-5, the full variable domain reads DTGVSQNPRHKITKRGQNVTFRCDPISEHNRLYWYRQTLGQGPEFLTYFQNEAQLEKSRLLSDRFSAERPKGSFSTLEIQRTEQGDSAMYLCASRPPWQETQYFGPGTRLLVL.